These 29 T cell receptor beta chains originate from one sample sequenced in a study of blood T cell repertoires in COVID-19. The method was immunoSEQ multiplex PCR; TCRdb's version includes in-frame clones alone and lacks a portion of them. The data hold a few hundred thousand clones, with around 90% observed a single time. Sequenced material: PBMCs or T cells enriched from blood (not recorded which). The receptors originated from a woman in her 30s who had recovered from COVID-19.

The rearrangement links TRBV5-1 to TRBJ2-1; TRBD2 matches 12 bases. The CDR3 totals 16 residues. J lost 7 bases, V lost 4 bases, and 9 bases had no gene match. The V gene's germline CDR1 is SGHRS and CDR2 YFSETQ. CDR3 sequence reads: CASSRLAGASPNEQFF. The CDR3 DNA reads as TGCGCCAGCAGCCGACTAGCGGGGGCCTCTCCAAATGAGCAGTTCTTC.

This chain links TRBV19 with TRBJ2-3, with TRBD2 identical over 16 bases. Germline loops: CDR1 LNHDA, CDR2 SQIVND (reference sequence). The CDR3 runs to 16 residues. With 4 bases clipped from V and 9 bases from J, the junction kept 7 bases outside the gene matches. The CDR3 sequence: CASSTQGLAGGATQYF. The CDR3, as DNA: TGTGCCAGTAGTACCCAGGGACTAGCGGGAGGGGCAACGCAGTATTTT.

The genes are TRBV18 and TRBJ2-7, with D hard to call. The CDR3 has 16 amino acids. Deletions cut 3 bases from V and 3 bases from J, with 18 bases between. The germline V gene encodes CDR1 KGHSH and CDR2 LQKENI. The CDR3 loop is CASSPTGRHPVYEQYF. DNA of the CDR3: TGTGCCAGCTCACCTACCGGTCGACACCCAGTCTACGAGCAGTACTTC.

Here the CDR3 reads CASSGTGRLVYEQYF. For the CDR3, the DNA is TGCGCCAGCAGTGGAACCGGGAGGTTAGTCTACGAGCAGTACTTC. The chain employs TRBV5-1 and TRBJ2-7, with 7 bases identical to TRBD2. Germline V gives CDR1 SGHRS, CDR2 YFSETQ. Trimming cost V 5 bases and J 3 bases; bases outside gene matches: 11. The CDR3 covers 15 residues.

The chain carries TRBV10-3 and TRBJ1-2; 7 nucleotides match TRBD1. Unmatched junction bases numbered 6, after V lost 0 bases and J lost 2 bases. Germline loops: CDR1 ENHRY, CDR2 SYGVKD. The CDR3 has 16 residues. The CDR3 sequence: CAISESRTGNNYGYTF. CDR3 bases: TGTGCCATCAGTGAGTCGCGGACAGGAAACAACTATGGCTACACCTTC.

This clone was found once. The same CDR3 also results from other DNA sequences found in this sample. The V call is TRBV28, the J call TRBJ1-2, with a weak D call TRBD1 (6 bases). V was cut by 3 bases and J by 4 bases, with 6 bases left in between. The CDR3 loop spans 12 amino acids. Germline lookup yields CDR1 MDHEN and CDR2 SYDVKM. CDR3: CASSFRGYGYTF. CDR3 bases: TGTGCCAGCAGTTTCAGGGGCTATGGCTACACCTTC.

This sequence joins TRBV5-6 and TRBJ1-1, with D possibly matching TRBD1 (6 bases). The germline gives CDR1 SGHDT, CDR2 YYEEEE. The CDR3 has 15 residues. V was pared by 2 bases and J by 0 bases, with 11 bases between. CDR3: CASSFQGPMNTEAFF. The CDR3 DNA sequence: TGTGCCAGCAGCTTTCAGGGGCCCATGAACACTGAAGCTTTCTTT.

The rearrangement joins TRBV28 to TRBJ2-5, with 7 nucleotides matching TRBD1. The length of the CDR3 is 17 residues. CDR1 is MDHEN and CDR2 is SYDVKM in the germline V gene. V lost 6 bases to trimming and J lost 5 bases; unmatched junction nucleotides: 18. CDR3 region: CASRLGQVAPLGETQYF. The CDR3 bases are TGTGCCAGCAGACTTGGACAGGTGGCTCCGTTGGGGGAGACCCAGTACTTC.

The chain joins TRBV20-1 to TRBJ2-7; TRBD1 agrees at 7 bases. The CDR3 covers 13 residues. CDR1 and CDR2 from the germline V gene are DFQATT and SNEGSKA (reference sequence). V trimming: 6 bases; J trimming: 3 bases; junction bases outside the gene matches: 8. CDR3 coding DNA: TGCAGTGCGAGTGACAGGGTCAACTACGAGCAGTACTTC. The encoded protein is CSASDRVNYEQYF.

The CDR3, as DNA: TGTGCCACTACAAAGGCAGGGAACACTGAAGCTTTCTTT. Amino acid sequence: CATTKAGNTEAFF. The chain carries TRBV6-5 and TRBJ1-1, with D unresolved. The CDR3 sequence is 13 residues long. Trimming left V 10 bases short and J 1 base short, with 13 bases between. Germline assignment: CDR1 MNHEY and CDR2 SVGAGI.

A remark on this clone: Distinct nucleotide sequences in the sample also encode this CDR3. The chain joins TRBV9 to TRBJ1-3, with TRBD1 matching 7 bases. This CDR3 is built from 14 residues. The germline gives CDR1 SGDLS, CDR2 YYNGEE. V dropped 3 bases and J dropped 4; count of bases not matched to a gene: 4. DNA of the CDR3: TGTGCCAGCAGCGCGACAGGGTCCGGAAACACCATATATTTT. Translated, it gives CASSATGSGNTIYF.

The chain has TRBV7-2 and TRBJ2-1, with 7 positions matching TRBD2. Germline CDR1 SGHTA, CDR2 FQGNSA. This CDR3 comprises 18 residues. Trimming at V came to 5 bases and at J to 4 bases, leaving 17 bases not matched to a gene. The CDR3 bases are TGTGCCAGCAGCCAAGATGGGGGAGGGCCGCCCCAATACAATGAGCAGTTCTTC. It encodes CASSQDGGGPPQYNEQFF.

The chain combines TRBV21-1 with TRBJ1-6; the table's D call of TRBD1 was not tested on the DNA. TRBV21-1 is shown as a pseudogene. This CDR3 contains 17 residues. CDR3 DNA sequence: TGTGCCAGCAGCCGTGGGACAGGGGGACCCTATAATTCACCCCTCCACTTT. It yields the protein CASSRGTGGPYNSPLHF.

The V call is TRBV6-5, the J call TRBJ2-2, with D possibly matching TRBD2 (5 bases). The CDR3 covers 14 residues. CDR1 and CDR2 (germline): MNHEY, SVGAGI. V dropped 7 bases and J dropped 3 bases, with 12 bases sitting between them. The CDR3 bases are TGTGCCAGCACCCAGCAAGCGGACACCGGGGAGCTGTTTTTT. Translating gives CASTQQADTGELFF.

The chain recombines TRBV5-4 with TRBJ1-1, with TRBD1 identical over 8 bases. This CDR3 region has 16 residues. V was clipped by 4 bases and J by 1 base; unmatched bases: 9. Germline values: CDR1 SGHNT, CDR2 YYREEE (reference sequence). The CDR3: CASSQPLGQANTEAFF. The CDR3 DNA follows: TGTGCCAGCAGCCAACCCTTGGGACAGGCGAACACTGAAGCTTTCTTT.

The rearrangement uses TRBV2 and TRBJ2-5; D is unclear. Trimming took 5 bases from V and 1 from J, leaving 20 bases between them. Germline lookup yields CDR1 SNHLY and CDR2 FYNNEI. This CDR3 is built from 17 residues. CDR3 residues: CASSMTGPVGLQETQYF. The DNA of the CDR3 is TGTGCCAGCAGTATGACGGGTCCGGTGGGTCTCCAAGAGACCCAGTACTTC.

V usage is TRBV7-9 and J usage is TRBJ1-5; D gene uncertain. Germline CDR1 and CDR2: SEHNR and FQNEAQ (reference sequence). With 5 bases removed from V and 0 bases from J, the gap between germline ends came to 5 bases. The length of the CDR3 is 13 residues. The CDR3 reads CASSRVSNQPQHF. CDR3 DNA: TGTGCCAGCAGCCGGGTTAGCAATCAGCCCCAGCATTTT.

The chain carries TRBV7-9 and TRBJ2-1, with D possibly being TRBD1 (5 bases). This CDR3 contains 16 residues. CDR1 SEHNR and CDR2 FQNEAQ come from the germline V gene (reference sequence). The V gene lost 0 bases and the J gene lost 7 bases, with 16 bases spanning the gap. CDR3 residues: CASSLAGLGPRNEQFF. The CDR3 DNA reads TGTGCCAGCAGCTTAGCGGGGCTAGGTCCGCGAAATGAGCAGTTCTTC.

This clone was seen once. The chain employs TRBV6-5 and TRBJ1-6, with D hard to call. Germline V gene lookup returns CDR1 MNHEY and CDR2 SVGAGI. V lost 0 bases to trimming and J lost 11 bases, with 8 bases between them. This CDR3 region has 13 residues. CDR3 region: CASSYSTRTPLHF. In DNA form, the CDR3 reads TGTGCCAGCAGTTACTCGACTAGGACACCCCTCCACTTT.

The V call is TRBV7-9, the J call TRBJ2-5; 8 positions match TRBD2. CDR1 and CDR2 from the germline V gene are SEHNR and FQNEAQ (reference sequence). The CDR3 is 13 residues long. The V and J ends lost 5 bases and 1 base, in that order; junction bases with no gene match: 0. The CDR3 DNA reads TGTGCCAGCAGCCGGGGGGGCCAAGAGACCCAGTACTTC. Residues: CASSRGGQETQYF.

The chain couples TRBV20-1 to TRBJ1-4; unclear D gene. The CDR3 length is 12 residues. Germline V lookup: CDR1 DFQATT, CDR2 SNEGSKA (reference sequence). V was cut by 3 bases and J by 4 bases, with 6 bases left in between. The DNA for the CDR3 is TGCAGTGCTAGTCCTGTTAATGAAAAACTGTTTTTT. It encodes CSASPVNEKLFF.

This sequence joins TRBV5-4 and TRBJ2-2, with 7 nucleotides matching TRBD1. J was trimmed by 0 bases and V by 9 bases; bases with no gene match: 8. The CDR3 loop spans 15 amino acids. In germline, CDR1 is SGHNT, CDR2 YYREEE (reference sequence). In nucleotides, the CDR3 is TGTGCCACGAAAACAGGGGACGCGAACACCGGGGAGCTGTTTTTT. As protein: CATKTGDANTGELFF.

V and J are TRBV18 and TRBJ1-5, with a weak D call TRBD1 (5 bases). This CDR3 region has 15 residues. Germline CDR1 is KGHSH and CDR2 is LQKENI. V dropped 6 bases and J dropped 2 bases, with 14 bases sitting between them. DNA of the CDR3: TGTGCCAGCTCGCGCGACGGAGGGGGCAATCAGCCCCAGCATTTT. Translated: CASSRDGGGNQPQHF. The variable domain in full, with the rest retrieved from reference TRBV18 and TRBJ1-5, is NAGVMQNPRHLVRRRGQEARLRCSPMKGHSHVYWYRQLPEEGLKFMVYLQKENIIDESGMPKERFSAEFPKEGPSILRIQQVVRGDSAAYFCASSRDGGGNQPQHFGDGTRLSIL.

The genes are TRBV7-9 and TRBJ2-7; D remains ambiguous. The CDR3 sequence is 14 residues long. The germline V gene has CDR1 SEHNR and CDR2 FQNEAQ (reference sequence). Trimming shortened V by 2 bases and J by 1 base, and 9 bases separated the two germline ends. The CDR3 sequence: CASSLSQASYEQYF. The CDR3 nucleotides read TGTGCCAGCAGCTTAAGTCAGGCTTCCTACGAGCAGTACTTC.

The rearrangement joins TRBV7-2 to TRBJ1-6; D is unresolved. This CDR3 has 13 amino acids. Per the germline V gene, CDR1 is SGHTA and CDR2 is FQGNSA. The ends were cut back, 6 bases at V and 7 bases at J, with 10 bases in the middle. The CDR3 reads CASRGLWNSPLHF. Here the CDR3 DNA reads TGTGCCAGCAGGGGCTTGTGGAATTCACCCCTCCACTTT.

The chain has TRBV6-2 or TRBV6-3 and TRBJ1-1; no clear D gene. CDR1 is MNHEY and CDR2 is SVGEGT in the germline V gene. The CDR3 length is 12 residues. V gave up 2 bases and J gave up 2 bases, with 3 bases separating them. The CDR3 loop is CASSYQNTEAFF. The CDR3 nucleotides are TGTGCCAGCAGTTACCAAAACACTGAAGCTTTCTTT.

The chain joins TRBV5-5 to TRBJ1-1; TRBD1 matches at 8 bases. This CDR3 comprises 15 residues. V lost 2 bases to trimming and J lost 5 bases; unmatched junction nucleotides: 8. In germline, CDR1 is SGHKS, CDR2 YYEKEE (reference sequence). Here the CDR3 reads CASSLHQGARTEAFF. DNA of the CDR3: TGTGCCAGCAGCTTACACCAGGGGGCGAGGACTGAAGCTTTCTTT.

The CDR3 protein is CASSYSSASYNEQFF. DNA for the CDR3: TGTGCCAGCAGTTACTCGAGCGCCTCCTACAATGAGCAGTTCTTC. V gene TRBV6-5 combines with J gene TRBJ2-1; D gene ambiguous. Germline CDR1 and CDR2: MNHEY and SVGAGI. The CDR3 has 15 amino acids. Trimming stripped 0 bases from V and 0 bases from J, with 6 bases between.

The chain joins TRBV28 to TRBJ2-7; 7 nucleotides line up with TRBD2. J gave up 0 bases and V 2 bases, and 7 bases lay outside the gene matches. The CDR3 contains 16 residues. Looked up from germline, CDR1 is MDHEN and CDR2 is SYDVKM. CDR3 nucleotides: TGTGCCAGCAGTTTACCCGGGGACTACCACTCCTACGAGCAGTACTTC. It encodes CASSLPGDYHSYEQYF.